The source of this TCR beta chain is a study of blood T cells in healthy people across ages. Using a J-beta primer mix together with a sample-barcoded 5' primer, a second PCR was run for roughly 6 to 12 cycles. A single record per CDR3 protein comes from TCRdb applying MiXCR to the 5' RACE reads. The table shows approximately 800,000 distinct CDR3 sequences, with roughly 34% occurring only once. The CDR3 has 13 amino acids. Germline V gene data show CDR1 as KGHSH and CDR2 as LQKENI. With 1 base removed from V and 7 bases from J, the gap between germline ends came to 11 bases. Sequenced input: blood. The sequence derives from a man aged 18 to 29 in good health. The chain is built from TRBV18 and TRBJ2-7; maybe TRBD1 (6 bases). CDR3 in DNA: TGTGCCAGCTCACCACGGTCAGGGGAAGAGCAGTACTTC. Translated: CASSPRSGEEQYF. Variable domain in full (rest from reference TRBV18 and TRBJ2-7): NAGVMQNPRHLVRRRGQEARLRCSPMKGHSHVYWYRQLPEEGLKFMVYLQKENIIDESGMPKERFSAEFPKEGPSILRIQQVVRGDSAAYFCASSPRSGEEQYFGPGTRLTVT.